Shown below are 10 T cell receptor beta chains from a single sample sequenced in a study of cytomegalovirus exposure and HLA in healthy donors (dated by TCRdb to 2016 to 2017). Library construction relied on the immunoSEQ multiplex PCR assay. TCRdb re-hosts the immuneACCESS table, in-frame sequences only. Its copies lack some clones; in the studies checked, an unresolved V gene accounts for under half of them, and the cause for the rest is not known. The sample has 200,000 or so clones on record, roughly 82% of them singletons. Around 6.7% of the sample comes from the top ten. Sequenced: PBMCs. The source of these receptors is a man between 18 and 35 years old in good health and CMV-seropositive.

In its sample, this clone was seen once. J is TRBJ2-7 and V is TRBV5-1; the match to TRBD1 covers 7 bases. The J segment lost 3 bases and the V segment lost 4 bases, leaving 10 bases of the junction unmatched. Germline V gene sequence: CDR1 SGHRS, CDR2 YFSETQ. The CDR3 extends over 15 amino acids. The CDR3 DNA sequence: TGCGCCAGCAGCCCGGGGATGACAGGGAGCTACGAGCAGTACTTC. Protein product: CASSPGMTGSYEQYF. The full variable domain, rest sourced from reference TRBV5-1 and TRBJ2-7, is KAGVTQTPRYLIKTRGQQVTLSCSPISGHRSVSWYQQTPGQGLQFLFEYFSETQRNKGNFPGRFSGRQFSNSRSEMNVSTLELGDSALYLCASSPGMTGSYEQYFGPGTRLTVT.

The gene calls are TRBV2 and TRBJ2-7, with 10 positions matching TRBD1. Trimming at V came to 5 bases and at J to 5 bases, leaving 6 bases not matched to a gene. The CDR3 sequence is 14 residues long. CDR1 is SNHLY, CDR2 FYNNEI, per germline. The CDR3 bases are TGTGCCAGCAGTTGGGGACAGGGGACGAACGAGCAGTACTTC. Residues: CASSWGQGTNEQYF.

The CDR3 loop reads CASSLSGTGSQETQYF. The CDR3, as DNA: TGTGCCAGCAGCTTGTCCGGGACAGGGAGCCAAGAGACCCAGTACTTC. The chain uses TRBV7-2 and TRBJ2-5; TRBD1 matches 9 bases. Germline-derived CDR1 and CDR2 are SGHTA and FQGNSA. This CDR3 has 16 amino acids. With V trimmed by 3 bases and J by 1 base, 6 bases remained unmatched.

This CDR3 reads CAWSDPLDRGSNEQYF. In nucleotides, the CDR3 is TGTGCCTGGAGCGACCCCCTCGACAGGGGGAGCAACGAGCAGTACTTC. This chain joins TRBV30 and TRBJ2-7; 9 bases agree with TRBD1. V gave up 3 bases and J gave up 5 bases; unmatched junction bases: 14. The CDR3 contains 16 residues. The V gene's germline CDR1 is GTSNPN and CDR2 SVGIG (reference sequence).

The chain carries TRBV28 and TRBJ2-7; TRBD1 is a possible D gene (6 bases). Germline V lookup: CDR1 MDHEN, CDR2 SYDVKM. The length of the CDR3 is 14 residues. The germline V and J ends were trimmed by 7 bases and 6 bases, with 19 bases remaining between them. The CDR3 DNA sequence: TGTGCCAGCAACCAAGGGGGATCTCTATTCGAGCAGTACTTC. It encodes CASNQGGSLFEQYF.

The J gene is TRBJ1-5, the V gene TRBV19, with D unresolved. V dropped 1 base and J dropped 1 base, with 8 bases sitting between them. CDR3 length equals 15 residues. Germline CDR1 is LNHDA and CDR2 is SQIVND (reference sequence). The CDR3 nucleotides are TGTGCCAGTAGTATAGTGACAATAAGCAATCAGCCCCAGCATTTT. This sequence encodes CASSIVTISNQPQHF.

The chain joins TRBV30 to TRBJ2-5; 9 bases line up with TRBD1. The CDR3 is 14 amino acids. Germline V CDR1 and CDR2: GTSNPN, SVGIG (reference sequence). Trimming removed 3 bases from V and 5 bases from J; junction bases left unmatched: 7. The CDR3, as DNA: TGTGCCTGGAGCCCGGACAGGGGCCATGAGACCCAGTACTTC. Its protein product is CAWSPDRGHETQYF.

The chain uses TRBV7-2 and TRBJ1-3; no clear D gene. The germline gives CDR1 SGHTA, CDR2 FQGNSA. V gave up 6 bases and J gave up 4 bases, with 16 bases separating them. This CDR3 spans 15 amino acids. The CDR3 sequence: CASSSLRSPGNTIYF. In DNA form, the CDR3 reads TGTGCCAGCAGTTCACTGAGATCACCCGGAAACACCATATATTTT.

This sequence joins TRBV27 and TRBJ2-7; TRBD2 matches 11 bases. Looked up from germline, CDR1 is MNHEY and CDR2 is SMNVEV (reference sequence). This CDR3 has 14 residues. V shed 6 bases, J shed 3 bases, and the junction held 4 bases outside the gene matches. This CDR3 is CASSELAGDYEQYF. The CDR3 DNA reads TGTGCCAGCAGCGAACTAGCGGGAGACTACGAGCAGTACTTC.

The chain couples TRBV30 to TRBJ2-3; 8 bases match TRBD2. CDR3 length: 14 amino acids. J was trimmed by 9 bases and V by 0 bases; bases with no gene match: 8. Germline V gives CDR1 GTSNPN, CDR2 SVGIG (reference sequence). The CDR3, as DNA: TGTGCCTGGAGTGTTCCGCGGGAGGCCCCGACGCAGTATTTT. This codes for CAWSVPREAPTQYF.